What follows are 23 T cell receptor beta chains derived from one specimen sequenced in a study of blood T cell repertoires in COVID-19. Assay used: immunoSEQ multiplex PCR; TCRdb lists only in-frame clones, some missing. Among roughly 200,000 clones listed, 81% were seen once. The sequencing sample was made of peripheral blood. These receptors were obtained from a woman aged 40 to 50 with COVID-19, enrolled during active disease.

Turning to this clone: At one end, the junction sequence differs from germline, possibly due to a read error. The chain carries TRBV15 and TRBJ1-2; no clear D. CDR3 size: 9 residues. Germline CDR1 is LNHNV and CDR2 is YYDKDF (reference sequence). CDR3 region: CATSSRNLF. Written as DNA, the CDR3 is TGTGCCACCAGCAGCCGCAACTTGTTC.

This clone came up once. CDR3 sequence reads: CASSHTGGFTDTQYF. CDR3 coding DNA: TGTGCCAGCAGTCACACCGGGGGGTTCACAGATACGCAGTATTTT. The chain couples TRBV6-2 or TRBV6-3 to TRBJ2-3; 7 nucleotides agree with TRBD2. V lost 5 bases, J lost 2 bases, and 7 bases stayed unmatched. The CDR3 has 15 amino acids. The germline gives CDR1 MNHEY, CDR2 SVGEGT.

The CDR3 nucleotides are TGTGCCAGTAGATCGAGCGGGGGGTTAAAGACCCAGTACTTC. Protein product: CASRSSGGLKTQYF. This chain links TRBV19 with TRBJ2-5, with TRBD2 identical over 9 bases. J lost 6 bases, V lost 6 bases, and 8 bases had no gene match. This CDR3 is built from 14 residues. CDR1 and CDR2 from the germline V gene are LNHDA and SQIVND (reference sequence).

J is TRBJ2-5 and V is TRBV5-4; D unclear. This CDR3 comprises 14 residues. Trimming took 0 bases from V and 4 from J, leaving 10 bases between them. Germline V gene sequence: CDR1 SGHNT, CDR2 YYREEE (reference sequence). The CDR3 spells CASSLEAVAETQYF. The CDR3, as DNA: TGTGCCAGCAGCTTGGAGGCGGTGGCAGAGACCCAGTACTTC.

This sequence joins TRBV4-2 and TRBJ1-5; TRBD1 matches 8 bases. The CDR3 extends over 15 amino acids. Germline assignment: CDR1 LGHNA and CDR2 YNFKEQ. Unmatched junction bases numbered 4, after V lost 1 base and J lost 5 bases. CDR3 residues: CASSQGQGADQPQHF. In DNA, the CDR3 is TGTGCCAGCAGCCAAGGTCAGGGGGCGGATCAGCCCCAGCATTTT.

This chain connects TRBV2 to TRBJ1-5; TRBD1 agrees at 8 bases. The CDR3 extends over 15 amino acids. CDR1 is SNHLY and CDR2 is FYNNEI in the germline V gene. J lost 2 bases, V lost 5 bases, and 5 bases had no gene match. CDR3 protein: CASSLDRVGNQPQHF. For the CDR3, the DNA is TGTGCCAGCAGTCTGGACAGGGTGGGCAATCAGCCCCAGCATTTT.

This chain links TRBV7-9 with TRBJ2-6; tentatively, D is TRBD1 (5 bases). CDR1 is SEHNR, CDR2 FQNEAQ, per germline (reference sequence). Trimming stripped 3 bases from V and 4 bases from J, with 13 bases between. The CDR3 extends over 16 amino acids. Written as DNA, the CDR3 is TGTGCCAGCAGCTTTGTAGGGGCGGACGGGGCCAACGTCCTGACTTTC. It specifies CASSFVGADGANVLTF.

This clone was counted once. This chain links TRBV6-5 with TRBJ1-2; 7 bases align to TRBD1. J lost 7 bases, V lost 6 bases, and 8 bases had no gene match. The germline gives CDR1 MNHEY, CDR2 SVGAGI. The CDR3 sequence is 13 residues long. CDR3 sequence: CASRQTGLGGYTF. For the CDR3, the DNA is TGTGCCAGCAGGCAGACAGGGCTGGGTGGCTACACCTTC.

The chain recombines TRBV7-9 with TRBJ2-5; a weak D match, TRBD1 (6 bases). The germline V gene has CDR1 SEHNR and CDR2 FQNEAQ (reference sequence). This CDR3 has 14 amino acids. V lost 5 bases and J 3 bases, leaving 13 bases between the germline ends. The CDR3 region has the DNA TGTGCCAGCAGCGCCGCCTACAGGGAAGAGACCCAGTACTTC. Protein: CASSAAYREETQYF.

This clone was observed a single time. This chain links TRBV6-5 with TRBJ1-5; 9 positions agree with TRBD1. Trimming removed 2 bases from V and 7 bases from J; junction bases left unmatched: 3. The V gene's germline CDR1 is MNHEY and CDR2 SVGAGI. CDR3 length: 14 amino acids. The CDR3 nucleotides read TGTGCCAGCAGTTACACCGGACAGGGGCAGCCCCAGCATTTT. This translates into CASSYTGQGQPQHF.

CDR3 nucleotide sequence: TGTGCCAGCAGCAGGACAATCGACACTGAAGCTTTCTTT. Its protein is CASSRTIDTEAFF. This rearrangement joins TRBV5-4 to TRBJ1-1; tentative D call: TRBD1 (5 bases). The CDR3 runs to 13 residues. In germline, CDR1 is SGHNT, CDR2 YYREEE (reference sequence). Trimming left V 4 bases short and J 3 bases short, with 10 bases between.

The chain has TRBV18 and TRBJ2-7; 9 bases agree with TRBD1. V shed 8 bases, J shed 5 bases, and the junction held 13 bases outside the gene matches. CDR3 size: 15 residues. CDR1 KGHSH and CDR2 LQKENI come from the germline V gene. CDR3 in amino acids: CASPHGTGSSDEQYV. The CDR3 nucleotides are TGTGCCAGCCCCCATGGGACAGGGTCTTCTGACGAGCAGTACGTC.

The chain combines TRBV3-1 (or the pseudogene TRBV3-2) with TRBJ1-6; 8 bases fit TRBD1. V was clipped by 0 bases and J by 14 bases; unmatched bases: 12. This CDR3 is 16 amino acids long. The germline V gene has CDR1 LGHDT and CDR2 YNNKEL (reference sequence). In nucleotides, the CDR3 is TGTGCCAGCAGCCAAGATTGGACAGGGATGGGGAGCACCCTCCACTTT. This gives the protein CASSQDWTGMGSTLHF.

The chain combines TRBV7-8 with TRBJ2-5, with D possibly being TRBD2 (5 bases). Looked up from germline, CDR1 is SGHVS and CDR2 is FQNEAQ. V was pared by 6 bases and J by 5 bases, with 19 bases between. This CDR3 region has 15 residues. CDR3 protein: CASRIFRGLGETQYF. The CDR3 region has the DNA TGTGCCAGCAGGATCTTTCGAGGGTTAGGGGAGACCCAGTACTTC.

This clone was recorded at least ten times. The V and J genes are TRBV5-4 and TRBJ1-2, with 7 positions matching TRBD1. Germline CDR1 is SGHNT and CDR2 is YYREEE (reference sequence). CDR3 length: 12 amino acids. V dropped 4 bases and J dropped 7; count of bases not matched to a gene: 4. The DNA for the CDR3 is TGTGCCAGCAGCGGGGGGACAGCTGGCTACACCTTC. Its protein is CASSGGTAGYTF.

V usage is TRBV11-1 and J usage is TRBJ2-7, with D maybe TRBD1 (5 bases). The CDR3 loop spans 15 amino acids. Germline-derived CDR1 and CDR2 are SGHAT and FQDESV (reference sequence). V was trimmed by 4 bases and J by 3 bases, leaving 16 bases between them. CDR3 nucleotide sequence: TGTGCCAGCAGCTCTAAACGCGGCAGGGACTACGAGCAGTACTTC. It specifies CASSSKRGRDYEQYF.

The chain uses TRBV4-1 and TRBJ2-1; no reliable D call. This CDR3 is 13 amino acids long. Germline V gene sequence: CDR1 MGHRA, CDR2 YSYEKL. Trimming shortened V by 1 base and J by 6 bases, and 7 bases separated the two germline ends. CDR3 residues: CASSQGVFNEQFF. As DNA, the CDR3 is TGCGCCAGCAGCCAAGGAGTTTTCAATGAGCAGTTCTTC.

This chain joins TRBV7-6 and TRBJ2-1; 7 positions agree with TRBD1. The V and J ends lost 5 bases and 4 bases, in that order; junction bases with no gene match: 11. This CDR3 spans 16 amino acids. Germline V gives CDR1 SGHVS, CDR2 FNYEAQ. CDR3 DNA: TGTGCCAGCAGCGTTTCCGGGACAGCTGGGTACAATGAGCAGTTCTTC. It codes for CASSVSGTAGYNEQFF.

The V and J genes are TRBV30 and TRBJ2-5; maybe TRBD2 (7 bases). Germline V gene data show CDR1 as GTSNPN and CDR2 as SVGIG (reference sequence). This CDR3 is 15 amino acids long. Trimming removed 1 base at V and 4 bases at J, with 16 bases between. This CDR3 is CAWSALAGAGETQYF. DNA for the CDR3: TGTGCCTGGAGTGCCCTCGCGGGGGCGGGAGAGACCCAGTACTTC.

The chain links TRBV7-8 to TRBJ2-5; D perhaps matches TRBD1 (5 bases). CDR1 and CDR2 (germline): SGHVS, FQNEAQ. This CDR3 contains 15 residues. Trimming removed 1 base at V and 2 bases at J, with 11 bases between. CDR3 amino acids: CASSLGQSYQETQYF. In nucleotides, the CDR3 is TGTGCCAGCAGCTTAGGACAGTCCTATCAAGAGACCCAGTACTTC.

The CDR3 sequence: CASSLDWGNQPQHF. The CDR3 DNA reads TGTGCCAGCAGCCTCGACTGGGGCAATCAGCCCCAGCATTTT. This chain uses TRBV9 with TRBJ1-5; D is undetermined. V lost 4 bases and J 2 bases, leaving 10 bases between the germline ends. This CDR3 has 14 residues. Germline V gene sequence: CDR1 SGDLS, CDR2 YYNGEE.

The rearrangement links TRBV6-6 to TRBJ2-4; 8 bases align to TRBD1. This CDR3 has 16 residues. Trimming cost V 5 bases and J 3 bases; bases outside gene matches: 9. Germline V gene data show CDR1 as MNHNY and CDR2 as SVGAGI (reference sequence). This CDR3 reads CASSRPTGTGKNIQYF. In DNA form, the CDR3 reads TGTGCCAGCAGTCGACCCACAGGGACAGGCAAAAACATTCAGTACTTC.

The V and J genes are TRBV27 and TRBJ2-7; TRBD1 is a possible D gene (6 bases). There are 15 residues in the CDR3. The germline gives CDR1 MNHEY, CDR2 SMNVEV (reference sequence). V shed 1 base and J shed 0 bases, with 10 bases lying between them. CDR3 DNA sequence: TGTGCCAGCAGTTTATTTGTGGGGGCCTCCTACGAGCAGTACTTC. Translating gives CASSLFVGASYEQYF.